The present T cell receptor beta chain was sequenced within a study of CD8+ T cells in alopecia areata. This clone showed up just a few times. Germline CDR1 SQVTM, CDR2 ANQGSEA. The CDR3 has 10 amino acids. The germline V and J ends were trimmed by 4 bases and 6 bases, with 4 bases remaining between them. Peripheral blood samples and lesional scalp punch biopsies were obtained from alopecia areata patients. Investigators isolated RNA and reverse transcribed it into cDNA to act as the sequencing template. Using immunoSEQ multiplex PCR, the repertoire was profiled, and TCRdb retains in-frame clones only, with some absent. The repertoire holds 110,000 or so clones, with more than 30% as singletons.

This clonotype was sampled from a human donor with alopecia areata. The rearrangement uses TRBV29-1 and TRBJ2-1, with D hard to call. Input material: CD4+ T cells sorted from blood. CDR3 bases: TGCAGCGTTGTAGCCAATGAGCAGTTCTTC. Protein product: CSVVANEQFF.